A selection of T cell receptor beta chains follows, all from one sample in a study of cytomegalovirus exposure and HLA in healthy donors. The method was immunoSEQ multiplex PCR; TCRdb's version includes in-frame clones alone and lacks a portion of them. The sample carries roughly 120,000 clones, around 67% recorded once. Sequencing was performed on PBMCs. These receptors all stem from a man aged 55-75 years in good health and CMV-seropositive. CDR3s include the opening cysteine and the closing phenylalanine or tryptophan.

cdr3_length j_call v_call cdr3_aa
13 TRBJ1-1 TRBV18 CASSPGTAFEAFF
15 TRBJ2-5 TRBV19 CASNPSGHRTGTQYF
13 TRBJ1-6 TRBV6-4 CASSEAWNSPLHF
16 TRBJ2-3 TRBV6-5 CASSYTLGGGTDTQYF
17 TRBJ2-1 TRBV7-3 CASSLAPGLAGGNEQFF
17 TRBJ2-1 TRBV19 CASSIGSLGLRAPEQFF
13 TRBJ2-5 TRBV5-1 CASSLGTQETQYF
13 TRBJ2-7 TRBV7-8 CASSLGGEYEQYF
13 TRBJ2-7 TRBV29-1 CSASTGTAYEQYF
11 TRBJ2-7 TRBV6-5 CAIGQPYEQYF
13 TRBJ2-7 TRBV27 CASSPRVPYEQYF
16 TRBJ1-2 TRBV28 CASSLVIRGQQNGYTF
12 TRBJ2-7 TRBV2 CASRPSSYEQYF
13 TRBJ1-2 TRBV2 CASIGQDLYGYTF
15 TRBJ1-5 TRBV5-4 CASSLQGGSNQPQHF
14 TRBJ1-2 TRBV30 CAWATPGTGYGYTF
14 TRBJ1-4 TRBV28 CASSLGQRNEKLFF
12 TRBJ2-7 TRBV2 CASRGAAYEQYF
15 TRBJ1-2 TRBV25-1 CASSGSGDRGYGYTF
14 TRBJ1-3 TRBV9 CASSAFEDSNTIYF
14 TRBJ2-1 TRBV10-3 CAISEGRVSNEQFF
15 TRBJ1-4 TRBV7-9 CASSLGDRANEKLFF
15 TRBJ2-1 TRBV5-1 CASSLVGEVSNEQFF
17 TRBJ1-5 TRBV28 CASSFSLRFYSNQPQHF
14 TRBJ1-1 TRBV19 CASSRTRMNTEAFF
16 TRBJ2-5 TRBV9 CASSEGPGQGRETQYF
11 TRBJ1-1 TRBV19 CASRVDTEAFF
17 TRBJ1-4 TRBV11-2 CASSTWTGETTNEKLFF
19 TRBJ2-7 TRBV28 CASSSFWGTTSGGFYEQYF
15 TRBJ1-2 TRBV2 CASSEGGALLYGYTF
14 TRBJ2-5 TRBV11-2 CASSNSAGYETQYF
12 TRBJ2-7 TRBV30 CASKGGSYEQYF
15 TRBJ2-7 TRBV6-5 CASSATGTGAYEQYF
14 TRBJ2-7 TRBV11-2 CASSHLGHSYEQYF
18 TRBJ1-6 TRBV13 CASSQTLYRGGSNSPLHF
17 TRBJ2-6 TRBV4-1 CASSQDGLISGANVLTF
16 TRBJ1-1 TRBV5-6 CASSLSISGLRTEAFF
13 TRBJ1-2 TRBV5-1 CASSSTTGGGYTF
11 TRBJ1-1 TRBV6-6 CASSPTGEAFF
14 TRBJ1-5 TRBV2 CATKGQLSNQPQHF
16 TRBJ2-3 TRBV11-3 CASSLGDRVSTDTQYF
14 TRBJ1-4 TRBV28 CASSLKLTNEKLFF
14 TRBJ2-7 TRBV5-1 CASRAGGLGYEQYF
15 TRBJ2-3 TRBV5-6 CASSLASTRTDTQYF
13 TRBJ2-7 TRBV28 CASDRAPPYEQYF
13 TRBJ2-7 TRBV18 CASSSSLGGEQYF
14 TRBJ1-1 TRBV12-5 CASGQGQGATEAFF
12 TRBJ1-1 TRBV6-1 CASRDSQNEAFF
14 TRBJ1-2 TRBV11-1 CASSPLTGKVGYTF
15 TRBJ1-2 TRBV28 CASSSAQGADYGYTF
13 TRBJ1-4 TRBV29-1 CSALTGGGEKLFF
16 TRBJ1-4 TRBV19 CASSSRRLWANEKLFF
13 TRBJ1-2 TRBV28 CASSLGTQGGYTF
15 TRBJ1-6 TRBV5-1 CASSLGMEGSSPLHF
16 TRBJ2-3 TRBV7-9 CASSLEVGGGTDTQYF
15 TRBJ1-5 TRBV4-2 CASSQVEGAVQPQHF
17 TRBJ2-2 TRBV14 CASSQKGGTGSPGELFF